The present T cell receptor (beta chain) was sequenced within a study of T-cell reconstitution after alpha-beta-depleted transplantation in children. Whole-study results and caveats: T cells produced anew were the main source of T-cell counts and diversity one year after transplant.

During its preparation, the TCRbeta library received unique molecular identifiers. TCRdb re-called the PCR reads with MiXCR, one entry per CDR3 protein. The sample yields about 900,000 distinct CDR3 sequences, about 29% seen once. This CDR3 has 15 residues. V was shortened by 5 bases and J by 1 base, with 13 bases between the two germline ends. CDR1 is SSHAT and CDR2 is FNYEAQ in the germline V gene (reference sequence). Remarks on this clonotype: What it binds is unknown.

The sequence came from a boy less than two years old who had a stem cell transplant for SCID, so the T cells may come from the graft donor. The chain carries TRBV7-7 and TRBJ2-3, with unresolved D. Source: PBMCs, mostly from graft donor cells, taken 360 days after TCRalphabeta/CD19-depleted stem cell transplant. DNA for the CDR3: TGTGCCAGCAGCCCACCTCTGGGTCGCACAGATACGCAGTATTTT. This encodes CASSPPLGRTDTQYF.